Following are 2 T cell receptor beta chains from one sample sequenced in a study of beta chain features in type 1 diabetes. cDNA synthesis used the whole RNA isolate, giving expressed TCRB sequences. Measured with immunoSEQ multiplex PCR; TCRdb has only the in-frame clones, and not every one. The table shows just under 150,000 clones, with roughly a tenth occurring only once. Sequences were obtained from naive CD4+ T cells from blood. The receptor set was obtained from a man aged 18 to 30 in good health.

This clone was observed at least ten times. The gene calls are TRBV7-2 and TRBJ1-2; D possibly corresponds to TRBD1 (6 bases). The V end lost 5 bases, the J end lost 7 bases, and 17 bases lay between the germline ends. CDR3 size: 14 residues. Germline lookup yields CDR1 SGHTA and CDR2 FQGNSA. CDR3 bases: TGTGCCAGCAGCCTCCGGGACAACCGAAGTGGCTACACCTTC. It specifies CASSLRDNRSGYTF.

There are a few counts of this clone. The CDR3 DNA is TGTGCCAGCAGTAAACAGGGGACGATCACAGATACGCAGTATTTT. Amino acid sequence: CASSKQGTITDTQYF. This chain joins TRBV6-6 and TRBJ2-3; 7 bases agree with TRBD1. Germline loops: CDR1 MNHNY, CDR2 SVGAGI (reference sequence). CDR3 size: 15 residues. The V and J ends lost 5 bases and 2 bases, in that order; junction bases with no gene match: 7.